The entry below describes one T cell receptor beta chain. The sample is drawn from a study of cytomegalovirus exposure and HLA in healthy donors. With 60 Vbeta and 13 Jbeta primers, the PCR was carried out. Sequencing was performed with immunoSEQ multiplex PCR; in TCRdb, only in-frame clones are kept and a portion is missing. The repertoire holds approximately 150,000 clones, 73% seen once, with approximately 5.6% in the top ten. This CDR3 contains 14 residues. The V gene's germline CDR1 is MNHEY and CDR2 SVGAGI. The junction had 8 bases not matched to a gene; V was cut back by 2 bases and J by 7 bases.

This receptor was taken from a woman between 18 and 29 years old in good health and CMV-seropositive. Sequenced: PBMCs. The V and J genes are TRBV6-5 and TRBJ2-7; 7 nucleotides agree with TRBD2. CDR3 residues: CASSYERGTEEQYF. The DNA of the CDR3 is TGTGCCAGCAGTTACGAGCGGGGAACAGAGGAGCAGTACTTC.